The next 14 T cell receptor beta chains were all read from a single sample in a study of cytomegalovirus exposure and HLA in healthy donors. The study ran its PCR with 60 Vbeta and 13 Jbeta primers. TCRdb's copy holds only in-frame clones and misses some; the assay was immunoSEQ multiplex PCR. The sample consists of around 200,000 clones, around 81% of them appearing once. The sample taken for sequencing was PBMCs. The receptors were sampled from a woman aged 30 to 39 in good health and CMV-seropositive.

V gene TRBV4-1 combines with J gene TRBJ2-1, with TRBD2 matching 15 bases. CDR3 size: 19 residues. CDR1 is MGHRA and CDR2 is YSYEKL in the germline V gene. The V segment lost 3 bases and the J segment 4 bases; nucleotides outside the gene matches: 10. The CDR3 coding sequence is TGCGCCAGCAGCCATCTCGGGACTAGCGGGGGGAAATTTTACAATGAGCAGTTCTTC. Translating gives CASSHLGTSGGKFYNEQFF.

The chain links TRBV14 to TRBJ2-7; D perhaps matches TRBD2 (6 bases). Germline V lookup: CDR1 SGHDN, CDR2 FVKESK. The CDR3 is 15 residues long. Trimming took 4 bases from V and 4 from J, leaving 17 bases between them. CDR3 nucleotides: TGTGCCAGCAGCCTCATGCGGGGTGGGATATACGAGCAGTACTTC. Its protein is CASSLMRGGIYEQYF.

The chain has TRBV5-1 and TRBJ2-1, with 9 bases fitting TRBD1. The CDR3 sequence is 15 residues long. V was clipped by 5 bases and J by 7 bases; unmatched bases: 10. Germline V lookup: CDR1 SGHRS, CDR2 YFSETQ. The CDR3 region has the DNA TGCGCCAGCAGTCCGGGGACAGGGAACCCTAATGAGCAGTTCTTC. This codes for CASSPGTGNPNEQFF. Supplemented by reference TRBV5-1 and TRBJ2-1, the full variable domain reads KAGVTQTPRYLIKTRGQQVTLSCSPISGHRSVSWYQQTPGQGLQFLFEYFSETQRNKGNFPGRFSGRQFSNSRSEMNVSTLELGDSALYLCASSPGTGNPNEQFFGPGTRLTVL.

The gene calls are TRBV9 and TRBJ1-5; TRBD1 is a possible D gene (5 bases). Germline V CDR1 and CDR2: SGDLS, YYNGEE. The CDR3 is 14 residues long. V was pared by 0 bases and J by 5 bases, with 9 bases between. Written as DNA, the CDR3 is TGTGCCAGCAGCGTAGATGGGGGGGATCAGCCCCAGCATTTT. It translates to CASSVDGGDQPQHF.

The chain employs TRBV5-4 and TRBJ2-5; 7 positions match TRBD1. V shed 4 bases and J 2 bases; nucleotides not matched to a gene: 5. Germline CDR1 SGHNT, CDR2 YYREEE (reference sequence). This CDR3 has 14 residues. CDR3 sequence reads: CASSRQGYQETQYF. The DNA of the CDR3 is TGTGCCAGCAGCCGACAGGGATATCAAGAGACCCAGTACTTC.

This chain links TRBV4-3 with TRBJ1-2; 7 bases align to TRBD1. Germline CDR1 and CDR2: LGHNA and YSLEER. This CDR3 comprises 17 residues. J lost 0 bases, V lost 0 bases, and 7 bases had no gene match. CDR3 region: CASSQDSGGGANYGYTF. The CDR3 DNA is TGCGCCAGCAGCCAAGATTCAGGAGGGGGCGCTAACTATGGCTACACCTTC.

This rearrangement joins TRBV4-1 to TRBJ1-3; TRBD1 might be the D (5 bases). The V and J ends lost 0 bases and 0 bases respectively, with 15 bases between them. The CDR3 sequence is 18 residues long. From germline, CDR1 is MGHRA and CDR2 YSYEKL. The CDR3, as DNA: TGCGCCAGCAGCCAAGAGCAGGGTATTTCGCCCTCTGGAAACACCATATATTTT. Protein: CASSQEQGISPSGNTIYF.

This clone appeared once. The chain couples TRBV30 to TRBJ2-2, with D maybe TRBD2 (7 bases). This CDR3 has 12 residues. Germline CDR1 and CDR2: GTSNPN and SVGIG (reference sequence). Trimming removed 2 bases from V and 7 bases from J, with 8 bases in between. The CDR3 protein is CAWSRGGGELFF. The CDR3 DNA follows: TGTGCCTGGAGTAGGGGGGGCGGGGAGCTGTTTTTT.

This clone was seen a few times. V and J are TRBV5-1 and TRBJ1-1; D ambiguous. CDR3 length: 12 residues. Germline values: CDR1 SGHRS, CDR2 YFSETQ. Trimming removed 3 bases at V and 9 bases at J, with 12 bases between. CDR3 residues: CASSSSREKAFF. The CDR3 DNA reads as TGCGCCAGCAGCTCCTCGAGGGAAAAAGCTTTCTTT.

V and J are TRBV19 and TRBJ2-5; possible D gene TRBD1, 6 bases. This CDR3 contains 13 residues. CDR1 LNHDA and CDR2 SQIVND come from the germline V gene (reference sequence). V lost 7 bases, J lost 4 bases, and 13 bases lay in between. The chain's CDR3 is CASNTRGGETQYF. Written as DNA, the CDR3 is TGTGCCAGTAATACTCGAGGGGGAGAGACCCAGTACTTC.

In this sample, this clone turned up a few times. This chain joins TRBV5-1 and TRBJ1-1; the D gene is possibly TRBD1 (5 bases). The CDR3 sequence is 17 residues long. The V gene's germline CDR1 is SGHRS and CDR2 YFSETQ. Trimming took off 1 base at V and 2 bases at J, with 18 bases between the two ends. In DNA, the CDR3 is TGCGCCAGCAGCTTGAACTTGGGTGGGGACTTTAACACTGAAGCTTTCTTT. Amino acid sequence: CASSLNLGGDFNTEAFF.

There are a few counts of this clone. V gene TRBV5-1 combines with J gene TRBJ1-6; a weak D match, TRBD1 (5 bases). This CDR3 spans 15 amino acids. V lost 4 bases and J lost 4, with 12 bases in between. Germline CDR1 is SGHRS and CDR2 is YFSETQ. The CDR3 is CASSPTSGYNSPLHF. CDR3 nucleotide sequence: TGCGCCAGCAGCCCGACCTCAGGGTATAATTCACCCCTCCACTTT. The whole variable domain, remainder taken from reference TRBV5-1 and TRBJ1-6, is KAGVTQTPRYLIKTRGQQVTLSCSPISGHRSVSWYQQTPGQGLQFLFEYFSETQRNKGNFPGRFSGRQFSNSRSEMNVSTLELGDSALYLCASSPTSGYNSPLHFGNGTRLTVT.

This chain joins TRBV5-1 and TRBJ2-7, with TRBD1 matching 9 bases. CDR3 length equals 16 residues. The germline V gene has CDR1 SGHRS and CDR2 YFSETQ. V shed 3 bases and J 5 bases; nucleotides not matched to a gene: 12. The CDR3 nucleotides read TGCGCCAGCAGCTCTACTCCGGGACAGGGATCCCACGAGCAGTACTTC. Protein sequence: CASSSTPGQGSHEQYF.

This CDR3 is CASSKGDTGSYEQYF. The CDR3, as DNA: TGCGCCAGCAGCAAGGGCGACACAGGCTCCTACGAGCAGTACTTC. V and J are TRBV5-1 and TRBJ2-7; D perhaps matches TRBD1 (5 bases). CDR3 length: 15 amino acids. Germline values: CDR1 SGHRS, CDR2 YFSETQ. Between the trimmed V and J ends, which lost 4 bases and 0 bases, there was a span of 14 bases.